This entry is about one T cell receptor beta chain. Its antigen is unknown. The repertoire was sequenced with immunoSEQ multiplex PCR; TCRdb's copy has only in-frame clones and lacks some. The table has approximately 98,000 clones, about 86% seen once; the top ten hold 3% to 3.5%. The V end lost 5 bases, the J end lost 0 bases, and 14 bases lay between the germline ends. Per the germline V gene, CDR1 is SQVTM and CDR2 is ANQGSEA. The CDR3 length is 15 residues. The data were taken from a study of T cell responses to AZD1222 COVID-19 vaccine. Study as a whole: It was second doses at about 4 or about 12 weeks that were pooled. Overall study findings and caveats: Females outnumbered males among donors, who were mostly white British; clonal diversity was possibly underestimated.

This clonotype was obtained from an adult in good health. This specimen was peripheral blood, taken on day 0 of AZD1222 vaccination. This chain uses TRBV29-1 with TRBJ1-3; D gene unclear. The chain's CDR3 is CSVFNPASSGNTIYF. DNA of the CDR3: TGCAGCGTTTTTAACCCGGCCAGCTCTGGAAACACCATATATTTT.